This TCR beta chain originates from a study of cytomegalovirus exposure and HLA in healthy donors. The CDR3 extends over 16 amino acids. Trimming removed 1 base from V and 6 bases from J; junction bases left unmatched: 7. Germline V CDR1 and CDR2: SGHVS, FQNEAQ. Comment on this clone: Its cognate antigen is unknown.

The PCR was carried out with 60 Vbeta primers and 13 Jbeta primers. Assay: immunoSEQ multiplex PCR; the TCRdb copy retains only in-frame clones and omits some. The sample carries around 150,000 clones, approximately 9% recorded once. Study-wide findings and caveats: Analyzed later, association rates of TCRs varied across HLA loci, with DRB1 most and HLA-C fewest. In a later analysis, several top co-occurrence clusters appeared linked to parvovirus B19, influenza, CMV and Epstein-Barr virus. V- and J-gene trimming of TCR beta was linked (in a later analysis) to a missense DCLRE1C variant.

The sequenced material came from PBMCs. The receptor comes from a male donor in good health and CMV-seronegative. The chain recombines TRBV7-8 with TRBJ2-1; 9 bases match TRBD2. The CDR3 sequence is CASSLVREGLSNEQFF. CDR3 in DNA: TGTGCCAGCAGCTTAGTGCGGGAGGGGCTATCCAATGAGCAGTTCTTC.